This TCR beta chain was captured by sequencing in a study of T cell responses to AZD1222 COVID-19 vaccine. Study-wide results and caveats: Researchers took repertoire samples only after the peak T cell response had come. White British donors predominated, females outnumbered males, and clonal diversity was possibly underestimated.

The germline CDR1 and CDR2 sequences are DFQATT and SNEGSKA (reference sequence). This CDR3 is built from 15 residues. V trimming: 3 bases; J trimming: 1 base; junction bases outside the gene matches: 1. This table comes from immunoSEQ multiplex PCR, and its TCRdb copy is limited to in-frame clones, with some not included. The sample lists about 110,000 clones, almost 90% seen once, with 5% to 6% in the top ten. The table lists this clone with a count of one. What it recognizes is unknown. The specimen comprised peripheral blood, sampled on day 0 of AZD1222 vaccination. This rearrangement joins TRBV20-1 to TRBJ2-2; 11 nucleotides agree with TRBD2. The clonotype was recovered from an adult in good health. CDR3 protein: CSASTSGGNTGELFF. CDR3 coding DNA: TGCAGTGCTAGTACTAGCGGGGGGAACACCGGGGAGCTGTTTTTT.